The entry below describes one T cell receptor (beta chain). Its antigen remains unknown. The data originate from a study of shared clonotypes between healthy human individuals. Study overall: Plates per donor: three CD4 naive, three CD4 memory, two CD8 naive, one CD8 memory. Study conclusions and caveats: Represented diversity, genetic and exposure-history alike, was limited by few donors.

The input for sorted-subset replicate PCRs was around 0.2 ug DNA, 25,000 to 35,000 T cell genomes. Authors' data handling: Filtering differed because ImmunoSEQ produced junction-only sequences that carried no quality scores. Profiling relied on immunoSEQ multiplex PCR, and the TCRdb table lists in-frame clones only, not all of them. Clonal size and the V and J genes are those of that table, whereas D and trimming came from the DNA. The sample lists hundreds of thousands of clones; around 96% were seen once. As defined, naive CD8 cells were CD45RO-negative and positively selected for CCR7, with terminally differentiated effector memory CD45RA+ cells excluded. CDR1 is SGDLS, CDR2 YYNGEE, per germline. The CDR3 extends over 12 amino acids. J was trimmed by 9 bases and V by 3 bases; bases with no gene match: 3.

Sequencing was done on a sample of naive CD8+ T cells sorted from blood. This chain links TRBV9 with TRBJ2-1; 7 bases are a match to TRBD1. This receptor was obtained from a woman in her thirties in good health. CDR3 sequence (DNA): TGTGCCAGCAGCGCACAGGGGCCTGAGCAGTTCTTC. It is translated as CASSAQGPEQFF. The full variable domain, in which reference TRBV9 and TRBJ2-1 provide the parts outside the CDR3, is DSGVTQTPKHLITATGQRVTLRCSPRSGDLSVYWYQQSLDQGLQFLIQYYNGEERAKGNILERFSAQQFPDLHSELNLSSLELGDSALYFCASSAQGPEQFFGPGTRLTVL.